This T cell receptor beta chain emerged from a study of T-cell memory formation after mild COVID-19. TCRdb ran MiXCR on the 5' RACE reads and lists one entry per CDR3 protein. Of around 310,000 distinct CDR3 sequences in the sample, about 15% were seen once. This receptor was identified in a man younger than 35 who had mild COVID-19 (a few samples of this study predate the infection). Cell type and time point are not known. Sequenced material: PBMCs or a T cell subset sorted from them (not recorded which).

This CDR3 is CASSPLSRGTQYF. CDR3 coding DNA: TGTGCCAGCAGCCCCCTCTCGAGGGGTACGCAGTATTTT. The chain recombines TRBV14 with TRBJ2-3; the D gene could be TRBD1 or TRBD2 (5 bases each). The germline V gene encodes CDR1 SGHDN and CDR2 FVKESK. V lost 4 bases to trimming and J lost 8 bases, with 13 bases between them. CDR3 length: 13 residues.